The rows below give T cell receptor beta chains drawn from one sample of a study of T cell responses to AZD1222 COVID-19 vaccine. Using immunoSEQ multiplex PCR, the repertoire was profiled, and TCRdb retains in-frame clones only, with some absent. The sample lists about 97,000 clones; 86% were seen once. The sample here was peripheral blood, taken on day 0 of AZD1222 vaccination. These receptors were taken from an adult in good health. CDR3s include the opening cysteine and the closing phenylalanine or tryptophan. The D gene is left open where the match is weak. Size is omitted from some rows. Given values are once, few, many or a class for expanded clones.

d_call: .
v_call: TRBV7-2
clone_size: .
j_call: TRBJ1-1
cdr3_aa: CASSASGNTEAFF
cdr3_nt: TGTGCCAGCAGCGCAAGTGGGAACACTGAAGCTTTCTTT

d_call: TRBD1
v_call: TRBV27
clone_size: .
j_call: TRBJ1-1
cdr3_aa: CASRQRGLGSEAFF
cdr3_nt: TGTGCCAGCAGGCAAAGGGGGCTCGGTTCTGAAGCTTTCTTT

d_call: TRBD1
v_call: TRBV5-1
clone_size: .
j_call: TRBJ1-3
cdr3_aa: CASSLATQGDGNTIYF
cdr3_nt: TGCGCCAGCAGCTTGGCGACTCAGGGGGATGGAAACACCATATATTTT

d_call: .
v_call: TRBV19
clone_size: once
j_call: TRBJ1-4
cdr3_aa: CASRISEKLFF
cdr3_nt: TGTGCCAGTAGGATCAGTGAAAAACTGTTTTTT

d_call: .
v_call: TRBV19
clone_size: .
j_call: TRBJ2-3
cdr3_aa: CASSTLMSSGATDTQYF
cdr3_nt: TGTGCCAGTAGTACCCTTATGAGTAGCGGAGCCACAGATACGCAGTATTTT

d_call: TRBD1
v_call: TRBV18
clone_size: .
j_call: TRBJ2-7
cdr3_aa: CASSPYGQGAYEQYF
cdr3_nt: TGTGCCAGCTCACCCTATGGACAGGGGGCCTACGAGCAGTACTTC

d_call: .
v_call: TRBV18
clone_size: .
j_call: TRBJ1-5
cdr3_aa: CASSPPGGGNSNQPQHF
cdr3_nt: TGTGCCAGCTCACCACCGGGAGGGGGGAATAGCAATCAGCCCCAGCATTTT

d_call: .
v_call: TRBV19
clone_size: .
j_call: TRBJ1-5
cdr3_aa: CASSPFHPGQGYSNQPQHF
cdr3_nt: TGTGCCAGTAGTCCTTTTCATCCGGGACAAGGATATAGCAATCAGCCCCAGCATTTT

d_call: .
v_call: TRBV10-3
clone_size: .
j_call: TRBJ1-2
cdr3_aa: CAIRYSTTNYGYTF
cdr3_nt: TGTGCCATCAGATACAGTACCACTAACTATGGCTACACCTTC

d_call: .
v_call: TRBV15
clone_size: .
j_call: TRBJ1-2
cdr3_aa: CATSRASGAYGYTF
cdr3_nt: TGTGCCACCAGCAGAGCATCAGGGGCCTATGGCTACACCTTC

d_call: .
v_call: TRBV10-3
clone_size: .
j_call: TRBJ1-5
cdr3_aa: CAISESGGSNQPQHF
cdr3_nt: TGTGCCATCAGTGAGTCGGGCGGTAGCAATCAGCCCCAGCATTTT

d_call: .
v_call: TRBV6-6
clone_size: .
j_call: TRBJ1-1
cdr3_aa: CASSRTLSDTEAFF
cdr3_nt: TGTGCCAGCAGCCGAACTCTAAGCGACACTGAAGCTTTCTTT

d_call: .
v_call: TRBV12-3/TRBV12-4
clone_size: .
j_call: TRBJ2-7
cdr3_aa: CASSPGANEQYF
cdr3_nt: TGTGCCAGCAGTCCTGGGGCGAACGAGCAGTACTTC

d_call: TRBD1
v_call: TRBV6-5
clone_size: .
j_call: TRBJ1-2
cdr3_aa: CASSRPGQGDGYTF
cdr3_nt: TGTGCCAGCAGTCGACCGGGACAGGGTGATGGCTACACCTTC

d_call: TRBD1
v_call: TRBV7-2
clone_size: .
j_call: TRBJ1-6
cdr3_aa: CASSLLLGTGNNSPLHF
cdr3_nt: TGTGCCAGCAGCTTATTACTTGGGACAGGGAATAATTCACCCCTCCACTTT

d_call: .
v_call: TRBV28
clone_size: .
j_call: TRBJ1-5
cdr3_aa: CASRWVPNQPQHF
cdr3_nt: TGTGCCAGCAGATGGGTCCCTAATCAGCCCCAGCATTTT

d_call: .
v_call: TRBV3-1/TRBV3-2
clone_size: .
j_call: TRBJ1-2
cdr3_aa: CASSQTTGNYGYTF
cdr3_nt: TGTGCCAGCAGCCAAACGACAGGCAACTATGGCTACACCTTC

d_call: TRBD2
v_call: TRBV5-5
clone_size: many
j_call: TRBJ2-1
cdr3_aa: CASSPRTLGGLAGKNEQFF
cdr3_nt: TGTGCCAGCAGCCCACGGACGCTCGGAGGACTAGCGGGCAAAAATGAGCAGTTCTTC

d_call: TRBD1
v_call: TRBV7-8
clone_size: medium-sized
j_call: TRBJ1-5
cdr3_aa: CASSFARGNQPQHF
cdr3_nt: TGTGCCAGCAGCTTCGCCAGGGGGAATCAGCCCCAGCATTTT

d_call: .
v_call: TRBV4-3
clone_size: .
j_call: TRBJ1-1
cdr3_aa: CASSQGGDLNTEAFF
cdr3_nt: TGCGCCAGCAGCCAAGGGGGGGATTTGAACACTGAAGCTTTCTTT

d_call: .
v_call: TRBV7-8
clone_size: .
j_call: TRBJ1-3
cdr3_aa: CASSSPGDSGNTIYF
cdr3_nt: TGTGCCAGCAGCTCCCCGGGGGACTCTGGAAACACCATATATTTT

d_call: .
v_call: TRBV4-1
clone_size: few
j_call: TRBJ2-3
cdr3_aa: CASRRSPGPSGTDTQYF
cdr3_nt: TGCGCCAGCAGGCGTAGCCCCGGCCCTAGCGGCACAGATACGCAGTATTTT

d_call: .
v_call: TRBV30
clone_size: .
j_call: TRBJ1-5
cdr3_aa: CAWSSVRTPVGSNQPQHF
cdr3_nt: TGTGCCTGGAGTAGTGTTAGGACACCGGTGGGAAGCAATCAGCCCCAGCATTTT

d_call: .
v_call: TRBV7-9
clone_size: .
j_call: TRBJ2-3
cdr3_aa: CASSADQIQDTQYF
cdr3_nt: TGTGCCAGCAGCGCGGACCAGATTCAAGATACGCAGTATTTT

d_call: .
v_call: TRBV11-1
clone_size: .
j_call: TRBJ2-3
cdr3_aa: CASSLGGLAQTDTQYF
cdr3_nt: TGTGCCAGCAGCTTAGGAGGTCTAGCCCAAACAGATACGCAGTATTTT

d_call: .
v_call: TRBV28
clone_size: .
j_call: TRBJ2-7
cdr3_aa: CASSSRRGGRLGEQYF
cdr3_nt: TGTGCCAGCAGTTCCCGCCGAGGCGGAAGATTGGGCGAGCAGTACTTC

d_call: .
v_call: TRBV28
clone_size: .
j_call: TRBJ2-1
cdr3_aa: CASSFSYLAKGNEQFF
cdr3_nt: TGTGCCAGCAGTTTTTCGTACCTAGCGAAGGGGAATGAGCAGTTCTTC

d_call: TRBD1
v_call: TRBV27
clone_size: .
j_call: TRBJ2-2
cdr3_aa: CASSSWTGHTGELFF
cdr3_nt: TGTGCCAGCAGTTCCTGGACAGGACACACCGGGGAGCTGTTTTTT

d_call: TRBD1
v_call: TRBV27
clone_size: .
j_call: TRBJ1-2
cdr3_aa: CASSLRATGGYGYTF
cdr3_nt: TGTGCCAGCAGTTTAAGGGCTACAGGGGGCTATGGCTACACCTTC

d_call: TRBD1
v_call: TRBV7-9
clone_size: .
j_call: TRBJ1-4
cdr3_aa: CATEYGQGVEKLFF
cdr3_nt: TGTGCCACCGAGTACGGACAGGGGGTCGAAAAACTGTTTTTT

d_call: .
v_call: TRBV7-2
clone_size: few
j_call: TRBJ1-2
cdr3_aa: CASSLIGPRGYTF
cdr3_nt: TGTGCCAGCAGCTTAATAGGGCCTCGTGGCTACACCTTC

d_call: .
v_call: TRBV4-2
clone_size: few
j_call: TRBJ2-3
cdr3_aa: CASSQDLGRTTHPDTQYF
cdr3_nt: TGTGCCAGCAGCCAAGATCTCGGCAGGACCACCCATCCAGATACGCAGTATTTT

d_call: .
v_call: TRBV7-9
clone_size: .
j_call: TRBJ1-3
cdr3_aa: CASSLALSRNPGNTIYF
cdr3_nt: TGTGCCAGCAGCTTAGCGCTCTCCAGGAACCCTGGAAACACCATATATTTT

d_call: .
v_call: TRBV6-5
clone_size: .
j_call: TRBJ1-5
cdr3_aa: CASRRASNQPQHF
cdr3_nt: TGTGCCAGCAGGCGGGCGTCCAATCAGCCCCAGCATTTT

d_call: TRBD1
v_call: TRBV25-1
clone_size: .
j_call: TRBJ2-2
cdr3_aa: CASSESDRGRAGELFF
cdr3_nt: TGTGCCAGCAGTGAATCTGACAGGGGGCGAGCCGGGGAGCTGTTTTTT

d_call: .
v_call: TRBV7-3
clone_size: .
j_call: TRBJ1-2
cdr3_aa: CASSLSLDRYYGYTF
cdr3_nt: TGTGCCAGCAGCTTATCCCTCGACAGGTACTATGGCTACACCTTC

d_call: .
v_call: TRBV11-2
clone_size: .
j_call: TRBJ1-2
cdr3_aa: CASSPEKYTEANWYGYTF
cdr3_nt: TGTGCCAGCAGCCCAGAAAAGTACACGGAAGCAAACTGGTATGGCTACACCTTC

d_call: .
v_call: TRBV18
clone_size: .
j_call: TRBJ2-3
cdr3_aa: CASSPASTDTQYF
cdr3_nt: TGTGCCAGCTCACCCGCGAGCACGGATACGCAGTATTTT

d_call: TRBD2
v_call: TRBV18
clone_size: .
j_call: TRBJ2-1
cdr3_aa: CASSPRSSGSSYNEQFF
cdr3_nt: TGTGCCAGCTCACCAAGGTCTAGCGGGAGCTCCTACAATGAGCAGTTCTTC

d_call: .
v_call: TRBV21-1
clone_size: once
j_call: TRBJ1-5
cdr3_aa: CASSPQQDAYSNQPQHF
cdr3_nt: TGTGCCAGCAGCCCTCAGCAGGATGCCTATAGCAATCAGCCCCAGCATTTT

d_call: .
v_call: TRBV7-6
clone_size: .
j_call: TRBJ2-1
cdr3_aa: CASSLGSYNEQFF
cdr3_nt: TGTGCCAGCAGCTTAGGTTCCTACAATGAGCAGTTCTTC

d_call: TRBD1
v_call: TRBV11-2
clone_size: .
j_call: TRBJ2-2
cdr3_aa: CASSPDRMTGELFF
cdr3_nt: TGTGCCAGCAGCCCGGACAGGATGACCGGGGAGCTGTTTTTT

d_call: .
v_call: TRBV4-3
clone_size: .
j_call: TRBJ2-5
cdr3_aa: CASSQDSSKGETQYF
cdr3_nt: TGCGCCAGCAGCCAAGATTCATCTAAGGGTGAGACCCAGTACTTC

d_call: .
v_call: TRBV5-1
clone_size: .
j_call: TRBJ2-5
cdr3_aa: CASSLASGVKETQYF
cdr3_nt: TGCGCCAGCAGCTTGGCCTCGGGCGTTAAAGAGACCCAGTACTTC

d_call: .
v_call: TRBV4-2
clone_size: .
j_call: TRBJ2-6
cdr3_aa: CASSQEKNRVVPDLPGANVLTF
cdr3_nt: TGTGCCAGCAGCCAAGAGAAGAACAGGGTGGTCCCCGACCTCCCTGGGGCCAACGTCCTGACTTTC

d_call: .
v_call: TRBV29-1
clone_size: .
j_call: TRBJ1-2
cdr3_aa: CSAIPITGSYGYTF
cdr3_nt: TGCAGCGCTATACCAATTACAGGGTCCTATGGCTACACCTTC

d_call: .
v_call: TRBV10-3
clone_size: .
j_call: TRBJ2-2
cdr3_aa: CASGGRTNTGELFF
cdr3_nt: TGTGCCTCCGGAGGCAGAACGAACACCGGGGAGCTGTTTTTT

d_call: .
v_call: TRBV7-2
clone_size: .
j_call: TRBJ2-1
cdr3_aa: CASSLQGYYNEQFF
cdr3_nt: TGTGCCAGCAGCTTGCAGGGGTACTACAATGAGCAGTTCTTC

d_call: .
v_call: TRBV7-2
clone_size: .
j_call: TRBJ1-1
cdr3_aa: CASSLAPSGANTEAFF
cdr3_nt: TGTGCCAGCAGCTTAGCACCCTCGGGGGCGAACACTGAAGCTTTCTTT

d_call: .
v_call: TRBV12-3/TRBV12-4
clone_size: .
j_call: TRBJ1-4
cdr3_aa: CASSYGGPEKLFF
cdr3_nt: TGTGCCAGCAGTTACGGGGGGCCTGAAAAACTGTTTTTT

d_call: TRBD1
v_call: TRBV5-8
clone_size: once
j_call: TRBJ1-1
cdr3_aa: CASSLRTGPSEAFF
cdr3_nt: TGTGCCAGCAGCTTGAGGACAGGGCCTTCTGAAGCTTTCTTT

d_call: .
v_call: TRBV5-1
clone_size: .
j_call: TRBJ2-7
cdr3_aa: CASSLGGQSPPQAEQYF
cdr3_nt: TGCGCCAGCAGCTTGGGAGGACAATCCCCTCCTCAGGCCGAGCAGTACTTC

d_call: TRBD1
v_call: TRBV7-2
clone_size: .
j_call: TRBJ1-4
cdr3_aa: CASSLRSTGDEKLFF
cdr3_nt: TGTGCCAGCAGCTTACGGAGCACAGGGGATGAAAAACTGTTTTTT